Shown below are 24 T cell receptor beta chains from a single sample sequenced in a study of shared clonotypes between healthy human individuals. Generated by immunoSEQ multiplex PCR, the TCRdb table keeps only in-frame clones and is missing some. The sample lists approximately 640,000 clones, 60% to 80% seen once, with about 1.8% in the top ten. Sequencing was carried out using memory CD4+ T cells sorted from blood. The subset is: CD45RA-negative fraction. These TCRs come from a woman between 25 and 40 years old in good health.

This chain links TRBV27 with TRBJ2-7; D ambiguous. The length of the CDR3 is 14 residues. V gave up 3 bases and J gave up 5 bases, with 14 bases separating them. Germline CDR1 and CDR2: MNHEY and SMNVEV (reference sequence). CDR3 coding DNA: TGTGCCAGCAGTTTCCTGCCGCCGCTCCACGAGCAGTACTTC. It translates to CASSFLPPLHEQYF.

This chain joins TRBV30 and TRBJ2-7; D might be TRBD1 or TRBD2, each matching 5 bases. Per the germline V gene, CDR1 is GTSNPN and CDR2 is SVGIG (reference sequence). The CDR3 covers 13 residues. Trimming took off 3 bases at V and 0 bases at J, with 9 bases between the two ends. CDR3 sequence (DNA): TGTGCCTGGAGAGGTGGGACCTCCTACGAGCAGTACTTC. Encoded protein: CAWRGGTSYEQYF. The full variable domain, its missing parts supplied by reference TRBV30 and TRBJ2-7, is SQTIHQWPATLVQPVGSPLSLECTVEGTSNPNLYWYRQAAGRGLQLLFYSVGIGQISSEVPQNLSASRPQDRQFILSSKKLLLSDSGFYLCAWRGGTSYEQYFGPGTRLTVT.

There are a few counts of this clone. The same CDR3 can be traced to other DNA sequences in this sample. The chain links TRBV5-1 to TRBJ2-1; D not resolved. CDR1 and CDR2 (germline): SGHRS, YFSETQ. This CDR3 region has 15 residues. The V end was cut by 3 bases, the J end by 0 bases, with 10 bases between. CDR3 sequence: CASSSDTSSYNEQFF. The CDR3 coding sequence is TGCGCCAGCAGCTCTGACACAAGCTCCTACAATGAGCAGTTCTTC.

V and J are TRBV11-2 and TRBJ2-5; 11 bases are a match to TRBD2. The CDR3 is 16 residues long. Germline CDR1 SGHAT, CDR2 FQNNGV. Trimming removed 0 bases from V and 11 bases from J; junction bases left unmatched: 11. The CDR3 DNA is TGTGCCAGCAGCTTAGAGGGTAGCGGGAGGGCCTGGGAGCAGTACTTC. Protein: CASSLEGSGRAWEQYF.

The V and J genes are TRBV18 and TRBJ2-7, with a weak D call TRBD2 (6 bases). Germline loops: CDR1 KGHSH, CDR2 LQKENI. The CDR3 consists of 19 residues. V shed 6 bases and J shed 0 bases, with 27 bases lying between them. The CDR3 loop is CASSYRLGRAASDSYEQYF. The CDR3 nucleotides are TGTGCCAGCTCTTACCGTCTTGGCAGGGCTGCTAGCGACTCCTACGAGCAGTACTTC.

The chain uses TRBV10-3 and TRBJ1-1, with D possibly TRBD1 on 5 matching bases. V lost 5 bases, J lost 0 bases, and 16 bases lay in between. Per the germline V gene, CDR1 is ENHRY and CDR2 is SYGVKD. CDR3 length equals 16 residues. CDR3 region: CAISPLAGLMNTEAFF. The CDR3 nucleotides read TGTGCCATCAGTCCCCTGGCAGGGTTAATGAACACTGAAGCTTTCTTT.

The V call is TRBV25-1, the J call TRBJ2-7; perhaps D is TRBD1 or TRBD2 (5 bases each). This CDR3 is built from 15 residues. V was pared by 4 bases and J by 3 bases, with 16 bases between. CDR1 is MGHDK, CDR2 SYGVNS, per germline. CDR3 in amino acids: CASSGDPTFNYEQYF. The CDR3 nucleotides read TGTGCCAGCAGTGGGGACCCCACATTCAACTACGAGCAGTACTTC.

The rearrangement uses TRBV12-2 and TRBJ1-2. TRBV12-2 corresponds to a pseudogene. The CDR3 runs to 15 residues. In nucleotides, the CDR3 is TGTGCAAGTCGCGGAGATGCACGAAAGACCTATGGCTACACCTTC. Translation: CASRGDARKTYGYTF.

This clone was recorded only once. The J gene is TRBJ1-1, the V gene TRBV7-9, with D unresolved. Germline CDR1 is SEHNR and CDR2 is FQNEAQ (reference sequence). The CDR3 loop spans 14 amino acids. V lost 5 bases and J 4 bases, leaving 14 bases between the germline ends. The CDR3 loop is CASSHDGGSTEAFF. The CDR3 DNA reads as TGTGCCAGCAGCCACGACGGCGGGAGCACTGAAGCTTTCTTT.

The chain recombines TRBV19 with TRBJ2-5; no definite D call. V was cut by 10 bases and J by 2 bases, with 17 bases left in between. The CDR3 runs to 14 residues. Germline lookup yields CDR1 LNHDA and CDR2 SQIVND (reference sequence). CDR3 coding DNA: TGTGCCACCCCTCTGGTAGTACTTCAAGAGACCCAGTACTTC. Translation gives CATPLVVLQETQYF.

The chain links TRBV5-4 to TRBJ2-5, with 8 bases identical to TRBD2. The germline CDR1 and CDR2 sequences are SGHNT and YYREEE (reference sequence). The CDR3 consists of 15 residues. J was trimmed by 4 bases and V by 0 bases; bases with no gene match: 5. CDR3 loop: CASSLGAGVPETQYF. DNA of the CDR3: TGTGCCAGCAGCTTGGGAGCGGGAGTCCCAGAGACCCAGTACTTC.

The CDR3: CASSLGPLIYGYTF. The CDR3 DNA sequence: TGTGCCAGCAGTTTGGGACCCCTCATCTATGGCTACACCTTC. V usage is TRBV28 and J usage is TRBJ1-2, with D perhaps matching TRBD1 (5 bases). The CDR3 has 14 amino acids. Germline CDR1 MDHEN, CDR2 SYDVKM. The V end lost 3 bases, the J end lost 4 bases, and 12 bases lay between the germline ends.

The J gene is TRBJ2-7, the V gene TRBV5-1; D call uncertain. Germline CDR1 reads SGHRS; CDR2 reads YFSETQ. V lost 0 bases and J 2 bases, leaving 12 bases between the germline ends. CDR3 length: 15 residues. This chain's CDR3 is CASSLGSLVAYEQYF. CDR3 nucleotides: TGCGCCAGCAGCTTGGGATCCCTAGTAGCCTACGAGCAGTACTTC.

V usage is TRBV19 and J usage is TRBJ2-5, with D unclear. V lost 4 bases and J lost 4, with 16 bases in between. Germline CDR1 and CDR2: LNHDA and SQIVND (reference sequence). This CDR3 has 15 amino acids. For the CDR3, the DNA is TGTGCCAGTAGTACCGGGCTAGTACCGTCAGAGACCCAGTACTTC. Its translation: CASSTGLVPSETQYF. The variable domain in full, completed from reference TRBV19 and TRBJ2-5, reads DGGITQSPKYLFRKEGQNVTLSCEQNLNHDAMYWYRQDPGQGLRLIYYSQIVNDFQKGDIAEGYSVSREKKESFPLTVTSAQKNPTAFYLCASSTGLVPSETQYFGPGTRLLVL.

This chain uses TRBV28 with TRBJ2-3; TRBD1 or TRBD2 may be the D gene (5 bases each). This CDR3 is built from 18 residues. Trimming removed 7 bases at V and 0 bases at J, with 23 bases between. Germline lookup yields CDR1 MDHEN and CDR2 SYDVKM. CDR3 region: CASTSSEFSGPSTDTQYF. The CDR3, as DNA: TGTGCCAGCACCTCTTCCGAATTTTCGGGACCGAGCACAGATACGCAGTATTTT.

Turning to this clone: The same CDR3 also results from other DNA sequences found in this sample. The V and J genes are TRBV27 and TRBJ1-2; no clear D. Germline V gene lookup returns CDR1 MNHEY and CDR2 SMNVEV (reference sequence). The CDR3 length is 13 residues. The V and J ends lost 5 bases and 0 bases respectively, with 7 bases between them. The CDR3 loop is CASSLGTNYGYTF. The CDR3 DNA follows: TGTGCCAGCAGTCTAGGAACTAACTATGGCTACACCTTC.

This clone showed up just a few times. The chain has TRBV19 and TRBJ2-1, with D possibly matching TRBD2 (5 bases). V lost 8 bases to trimming and J lost 11 bases, with 22 bases between them. Germline V gene sequence: CDR1 LNHDA, CDR2 SQIVND (reference sequence). CDR3 size: 14 residues. Here the CDR3 reads CASGPHLEGGKQFF. In DNA, the CDR3 is TGTGCCAGTGGACCCCACCTAGAGGGTGGGAAGCAGTTCTTC. Variable domain in full (rest from reference TRBV19 and TRBJ2-1): DGGITQSPKYLFRKEGQNVTLSCEQNLNHDAMYWYRQDPGQGLRLIYYSQIVNDFQKGDIAEGYSVSREKKESFPLTVTSAQKNPTAFYLCASGPHLEGGKQFFGPGTRLTVL.

V usage is TRBV6-6 and J usage is TRBJ2-1; no definite D call. The CDR3 loop spans 13 amino acids. Per the germline V gene, CDR1 is MNHNY and CDR2 is SVGAGI (reference sequence). Trimming removed 4 bases from V and 7 bases from J, with 11 bases in between. The CDR3 sequence: CASSSLLSNEQFF. CDR3 DNA: TGTGCCAGCAGTTCCCTCCTTAGTAATGAGCAGTTCTTC.

The V call is TRBV30, the J call TRBJ1-1, with D maybe TRBD1 (5 bases). CDR3 length: 13 residues. Trimming cost V 4 bases and J 4 bases, with 13 bases left between them. Germline CDR1 is GTSNPN and CDR2 is SVGIG (reference sequence). In DNA, the CDR3 is TGTGCCTGGACTGGGCGGGGCCGCACTGAAGCTTTCTTT. Residues: CAWTGRGRTEAFF.

The chain links TRBV5-1 to TRBJ2-2; possibly TRBD2 for D (6 bases). The CDR3 has 15 residues. CDR1 and CDR2 (germline): SGHRS, YFSETQ. Trimming pared 3 bases from V and 1 base from J, leaving 10 bases between. The CDR3 spells CASSWRAGNTGELFF. Here the CDR3 DNA reads TGCGCCAGCAGCTGGAGGGCCGGGAACACCGGGGAGCTGTTTTTT. Supplemented by reference TRBV5-1 and TRBJ2-2, the full variable domain reads KAGVTQTPRYLIKTRGQQVTLSCSPISGHRSVSWYQQTPGQGLQFLFEYFSETQRNKGNFPGRFSGRQFSNSRSEMNVSTLELGDSALYLCASSWRAGNTGELFFGEGSRLTVL.

The V call is TRBV7-3, the J call TRBJ1-1; D gene uncertain. The germline gives CDR1 SGHTA, CDR2 FQGTGA. V lost 5 bases and J lost 2, with 9 bases in between. There are 13 residues in the CDR3. The DNA of the CDR3 is TGTGCCAGCAGCCAAGGGCAAAACACTGAAGCTTTCTTT. It encodes CASSQGQNTEAFF. Supplemented by reference TRBV7-3 and TRBJ1-1, the full variable domain reads GAGVSQTPSNKVTEKGKYVELRCDPISGHTALYWYRQSLGQGPEFLIYFQGTGAADDSGLPNDRFFAVRPEGSVSTLKIQRTERGDSAVYLCASSQGQNTEAFFGQGTRLTVV.

As concerns this clone: A far larger clone is only one base removed, so a read error is likely. This sample includes further DNA sequences coding for the same CDR3. The chain is built from TRBV29-1 and TRBJ2-7; 9 bases fit TRBD2. Germline CDR1 and CDR2: SQVTM and ANQGSEA. The CDR3 runs 12 residues. V lost 6 bases, J lost 3 bases, and 3 bases stayed unmatched. The CDR3 coding sequence is TGCAGCGTCGGGACTAGCAGCTACGAGCAGTACTTC. Its translation: CSVGTSSYEQYF.

The chain joins TRBV2 to TRBJ2-6, with D perhaps TRBD1 (6 bases). This CDR3 is 17 amino acids long. The germline V gene has CDR1 SNHLY and CDR2 FYNNEI. V was shortened by 6 bases and J by 1 base, with 16 bases between the two germline ends. CDR3 amino acids: CASSYRVHSSGANVLTF. The DNA for the CDR3 is TGTGCCAGCAGCTACAGGGTCCACTCTTCTGGGGCCAACGTCCTGACTTTC.

This clone was picked up a small number of times. This chain joins TRBV18 and TRBJ1-1; TRBD1 matches 8 bases. Germline loops: CDR1 KGHSH, CDR2 LQKENI. The CDR3 contains 15 residues. The ends lost 3 bases at V and 6 bases at J; junction bases unmatched: 9. The CDR3: CASSPSPTGDAEAFF. For the CDR3, the DNA is TGTGCCAGCTCACCGTCCCCGACAGGGGACGCTGAAGCTTTCTTT. Together with reference TRBV18 and TRBJ1-1, the CDR3 gives the full variable domain: NAGVMQNPRHLVRRRGQEARLRCSPMKGHSHVYWYRQLPEEGLKFMVYLQKENIIDESGMPKERFSAEFPKEGPSILRIQQVVRGDSAAYFCASSPSPTGDAEAFFGQGTRLTVV.